The following is a TCR beta chain sequence with its context. Its antigen is not identified. This specimen comes from a study of cytomegalovirus exposure and HLA in healthy donors. Study results and limitations: The CMV antigen specificity of a few CMV-associated chains was confirmed through in vitro analysis. In a later analysis, a missense DCLRE1C variant was linked to TCR beta V- and J-gene trimming. Links to common viral pathogens appeared, in a later analysis, for several of the most significant clusters.

The PCR used 60 Vbeta and 13 Jbeta primers. Sequencing was performed with immunoSEQ multiplex PCR; in TCRdb, only in-frame clones are kept and a portion is missing. The repertoire consists of 100,000 or so clones, with around 78% occurring once and the leading ten covering approximately 5.1%. The V end lost 4 bases, the J end lost 5 bases, and 15 bases lay between the germline ends. The CDR3 totals 14 residues. The V gene's germline CDR1 is LNHDA and CDR2 SQIVND (reference sequence). This chain links TRBV19 with TRBJ2-7; a possible D gene is TRBD2 (6 bases). The sequence was obtained from a male donor in good health and CMV-seronegative. Specimen: PBMCs. The CDR3 loop is CASSRLGLRDEQYF. CDR3 coding DNA: TGTGCCAGTAGTAGACTAGGCTTGCGAGACGAGCAGTACTTC.